The clone carrying this T cell receptor (beta chain) was seen only a few times. This entry is derived from a study of T cell changes during pregnancy in multiple sclerosis. The V gene's germline CDR1 is SGHKS and CDR2 YYEKEE (reference sequence). The CDR3 runs 13 residues. Trimming pared 1 base from V and 5 bases from J, leaving 9 bases between. Only in-frame clones appear in the TCRdb table, and some are missing; sequencing was by immunoSEQ multiplex PCR. The sample holds under 60,000 clones, 85% to 95% seen once. This sequence was found in a female donor with multiple sclerosis, enrolled in a pregnancy study. This specimen was CD4+ T cells from peripheral blood mononuclear cells, taken in the third trimester of pregnancy. The chain joins TRBV5-5 to TRBJ1-1, with D maybe TRBD1 (6 bases). The CDR3 DNA follows: TGTGCCAGCAGCTTGAACAGGGAGACTGAAGCTTTCTTT. Encoded protein: CASSLNRETEAFF.